The rows below give T cell receptor beta chains drawn from one sample of a study of CD8 T cell repertoires and HIV-1 epitope variants. Repertoires were generated with immunoSEQ multiplex PCR, while TCRdb's copy carries only in-frame clones and drops some. This sample has roughly 6,800 clones, with around three fifths found just once. Their antigen targets remain unknown. The sample taken for sequencing was cultured CD8+ T cells derived from PBMCs. The receptor set was obtained from a male donor with HIV. Each CDR3 is given with its conserved first and last residue. Each record gives: CDR3 protein, CDR3 DNA, J gene, D gene, CDR3 length, clone size, V gene. The D gene is left open where the match is weak. The size entry is marked missing in some rows and otherwise reads once, few, many or a size class.

cdr3_aa: CASSLEGSSYNEQFF
cdr3_nt: TGTGCCAGCAGCTTAGAGGGGAGCTCCTACAATGAGCAGTTCTTC
j_call: TRBJ2-1
d_call: NA
cdr3_length: 15
clone_size: NA
v_call: TRBV7-9

cdr3_aa: CASSYGQVDTGELFF
cdr3_nt: TGTGCCAGCAGTTACGGGCAGGTCGACACCGGGGAGCTGTTTTTT
j_call: TRBJ2-2
d_call: NA
cdr3_length: 15
clone_size: few
v_call: TRBV6-5

cdr3_aa: CASSRQGRGTEAFF
cdr3_nt: TGTGCCAGCAGCAGACAGGGGAGGGGCACTGAAGCTTTCTTT
j_call: TRBJ1-1
d_call: TRBD1
cdr3_length: 14
clone_size: few
v_call: TRBV7-2

cdr3_aa: CASSLGTPSTGEQYF
cdr3_nt: TGTGCCAGCAGCTTGGGGACACCCTCGACGGGGGAGCAGTACTTC
j_call: TRBJ2-7
d_call: NA
cdr3_length: 15
clone_size: NA
v_call: TRBV5-6

cdr3_aa: CASSLGGFGGELFF
cdr3_nt: TGTGCCAGCAGCTTGGGAGGGTTCGGCGGGGAGCTGTTTTTT
j_call: TRBJ2-2
d_call: NA
cdr3_length: 14
clone_size: NA
v_call: TRBV5-6

cdr3_aa: CASGGLGYEQYF
cdr3_nt: TGTGCCAGTGGGGGCCTGGGCTACGAGCAGTACTTC
j_call: TRBJ2-7
d_call: NA
cdr3_length: 12
clone_size: NA
v_call: TRBV19

cdr3_aa: CASSLGTANYGYTF
cdr3_nt: TGCGCCAGCAGCTTGGGCACAGCTAACTATGGCTACACCTTC
j_call: TRBJ1-2
d_call: NA
cdr3_length: 14
clone_size: NA
v_call: TRBV5-1

cdr3_aa: CASSFDQQGTDTQYF
cdr3_nt: TGTGCCAGCAGCTTTGATCAACAAGGTACAGATACGCAGTATTTT
j_call: TRBJ2-3
d_call: NA
cdr3_length: 15
clone_size: NA
v_call: TRBV7-9

cdr3_aa: CASSWTYLMVVRERGTDTQYF
cdr3_nt: TGCGCCAGCAGCTGGACCTATTTGATGGTGGTGCGGGAGAGAGGCACAGATACGCAGTATTTT
j_call: TRBJ2-3
d_call: TRBD2
cdr3_length: 21
clone_size: NA
v_call: TRBV5-1

cdr3_aa: CASSASTYGYTF
cdr3_nt: TGTGCCAGCAGCGCCTCGACCTATGGCTACACCTTC
j_call: TRBJ1-2
d_call: NA
cdr3_length: 12
clone_size: NA
v_call: TRBV7-2

cdr3_aa: CASSPSASGGLTGELFF
cdr3_nt: TGTGCCAGCTCACCCAGCGCTAGCGGGGGGCTTACCGGGGAGCTGTTTTTT
j_call: TRBJ2-2
d_call: TRBD2
cdr3_length: 17
clone_size: NA
v_call: TRBV18

cdr3_aa: CASSQMTGTDEKLFF
cdr3_nt: TGTGCCAGCAGCCAAATGACAGGGACGGATGAAAAACTGTTTTTT
j_call: TRBJ1-4
d_call: TRBD1
cdr3_length: 15
clone_size: few
v_call: TRBV4-2

cdr3_aa: CASSPAGGKGTGFF
cdr3_nt: TGTGCCAGCAGCCCCGCGGGGGGCAAGGGGACGGGTTTCTTT
j_call: TRBJ1-1
d_call: NA
cdr3_length: 14
clone_size: few
v_call: TRBV7-6

cdr3_aa: CASSQDTGMFSGNTIYF
cdr3_nt: TGTGCCAGCAGCCAAGATACAGGGATGTTCTCTGGAAACACCATATATTTT
j_call: TRBJ1-3
d_call: NA
cdr3_length: 17
clone_size: NA
v_call: TRBV4-2

cdr3_aa: CASSLMAAEGGDEQYF
cdr3_nt: TGTGCCAGCAGCTTAATGGCCGCGGAAGGGGGGGACGAGCAGTACTTC
j_call: TRBJ2-7
d_call: NA
cdr3_length: 16
clone_size: NA
v_call: TRBV11-1

cdr3_aa: CASSQSRTAYRASYNEQFF
cdr3_nt: TGCGCCAGCAGTCAATCGAGGACAGCTTACCGTGCCTCCTACAATGAGCAGTTCTTC
j_call: TRBJ2-1
d_call: NA
cdr3_length: 19
clone_size: NA
v_call: TRBV23-1

cdr3_aa: CASSWGLAYEQYF
cdr3_nt: TGTGCCAGCAGTTGGGGGTTGGCCTACGAGCAGTACTTC
j_call: TRBJ2-7
d_call: NA
cdr3_length: 13
clone_size: NA
v_call: TRBV6-6

cdr3_aa: CASRGGWGKGTYEQYF
cdr3_nt: TGCGCCAGCAGGGGGGGATGGGGCAAGGGTACCTACGAGCAGTACTTC
j_call: TRBJ2-7
d_call: NA
cdr3_length: 16
clone_size: once
v_call: TRBV10-2

cdr3_aa: CASSLGTGGYAEKLFF
cdr3_nt: TGTGCCAGCAGTCTCGGGACAGGGGGCTACGCGGAAAAACTGTTTTTT
j_call: TRBJ1-4
d_call: TRBD1
cdr3_length: 16
clone_size: NA
v_call: TRBV27

cdr3_aa: CATLKPGTSENIQYF
cdr3_nt: TGTGCCACCCTAAAACCCGGGACTAGCGAGAACATTCAGTACTTC
j_call: TRBJ2-4
d_call: TRBD2
cdr3_length: 15
clone_size: NA
v_call: TRBV2

cdr3_aa: CASSGWIGGYNEQFF
cdr3_nt: TGTGCCAGCAGCGGCTGGATAGGAGGCTACAATGAGCAGTTCTTC
j_call: TRBJ2-1
d_call: NA
cdr3_length: 15
clone_size: NA
v_call: TRBV5-6

cdr3_aa: CASSLSFGTSSYEQYF
cdr3_nt: TGCGCCAGCAGCTTGTCCTTTGGGACTAGCTCCTACGAGCAGTACTTC
j_call: TRBJ2-7
d_call: TRBD2
cdr3_length: 16
clone_size: NA
v_call: TRBV5-1

cdr3_aa: CASSSDGQEAFF
cdr3_nt: TGTGCCAGCAGTTCCGATGGACAGGAAGCTTTCTTT
j_call: TRBJ1-1
d_call: NA
cdr3_length: 12
clone_size: NA
v_call: TRBV28

cdr3_aa: CATTRLAGVDTQYF
cdr3_nt: TGTGCCACCACTAGACTAGCGGGAGTGGATACGCAGTATTTT
j_call: TRBJ2-3
d_call: TRBD2
cdr3_length: 14
clone_size: NA
v_call: TRBV19

cdr3_aa: CASSLALGPLATNEKLFF
cdr3_nt: TGTGCCAGCAGTTTAGCCCTGGGACCGCTAGCAACTAATGAAAAACTGTTTTTT
j_call: TRBJ1-4
d_call: NA
cdr3_length: 18
clone_size: NA
v_call: TRBV28

cdr3_aa: CASSHEPSGQRYTF
cdr3_nt: TGTGCCAGCAGCCACGAACCGAGTGGACAGCGCTACACCTTC
j_call: TRBJ1-2
d_call: NA
cdr3_length: 14
clone_size: NA
v_call: TRBV4-2

cdr3_aa: CASSPLEGYEQYF
cdr3_nt: TGTGCCAGCTCCCCGTTGGAAGGCTACGAGCAGTACTTC
j_call: TRBJ2-7
d_call: NA
cdr3_length: 13
clone_size: NA
v_call: TRBV18

cdr3_aa: CASSYESITDTQYF
cdr3_nt: TGTGCCAGCAGTTACGAGAGCATCACAGATACGCAGTATTTT
j_call: TRBJ2-3
d_call: NA
cdr3_length: 14
clone_size: NA
v_call: TRBV27

cdr3_aa: CASSLDQGAGDTDTQYF
cdr3_nt: TGCGCCAGCAGCTTGGACCAGGGGGCGGGAGACACAGATACGCAGTATTTT
j_call: TRBJ2-3
d_call: NA
cdr3_length: 17
clone_size: NA
v_call: TRBV5-1

cdr3_aa: CASSTKVIAGEQETQYF
cdr3_nt: TGTGCCAGCAGTACAAAGGTAATAGCGGGCGAACAAGAGACCCAGTACTTC
j_call: TRBJ2-5
d_call: TRBD2
cdr3_length: 17
clone_size: NA
v_call: TRBV7-3

cdr3_aa: CASRGTSGQSYEQYF
cdr3_nt: TGTGCCAGCCGGGGGACTAGCGGGCAATCCTACGAGCAGTACTTC
j_call: TRBJ2-7
d_call: TRBD2
cdr3_length: 15
clone_size: NA
v_call: TRBV28

cdr3_aa: CASSPGTGGPNTEAFF
cdr3_nt: TGTGCCAGCAGTCCCGGGACAGGGGGCCCGAACACTGAAGCTTTCTTT
j_call: TRBJ1-1
d_call: TRBD1
cdr3_length: 16
clone_size: NA
v_call: TRBV11-2

cdr3_aa: CASSIELAGAEQYF
cdr3_nt: TGTGCCAGTAGTATAGAGCTAGCGGGCGCCGAGCAGTACTTC
j_call: TRBJ2-7
d_call: TRBD2
cdr3_length: 14
clone_size: NA
v_call: TRBV19

cdr3_aa: CAIRGTGGETQYF
cdr3_nt: TGTGCCATCAGAGGGACAGGGGGGGAGACCCAGTACTTC
j_call: TRBJ2-5
d_call: TRBD1
cdr3_length: 13
clone_size: few
v_call: TRBV10-3

cdr3_aa: CASSYTGDEQYF
cdr3_nt: TGTGCCAGCAGTTATACAGGGGACGAGCAGTACTTC
j_call: TRBJ2-7
d_call: TRBD1
cdr3_length: 12
clone_size: few
v_call: TRBV11-3

cdr3_aa: CASSYYNEGTEAFF
cdr3_nt: TGCGCCAGCAGTTACTATAATGAGGGCACTGAAGCTTTCTTT
j_call: TRBJ1-1
d_call: NA
cdr3_length: 14
clone_size: NA
v_call: TRBV5-1

cdr3_aa: CASSFQPRLQSRANVLTF
cdr3_nt: TGTGCCAGCAGCTTCCAGCCACGCTTACAAAGTCGGGCCAACGTCCTGACTTTC
j_call: TRBJ2-6
d_call: NA
cdr3_length: 18
clone_size: few
v_call: TRBV7-3

cdr3_aa: CASSFSTPGPLHF
cdr3_nt: TGTGCCAGCAGCTTTAGTACCCCAGGACCACTCCACTTT
j_call: TRBJ1-6
d_call: NA
cdr3_length: 13
clone_size: few
v_call: TRBV13

cdr3_aa: CASRTVIATIRTEAFF
cdr3_nt: TGTGCCAGCAGAACTGTTATAGCTACAATTCGCACTGAAGCTTTCTTT
j_call: TRBJ1-1
d_call: NA
cdr3_length: 16
clone_size: few
v_call: TRBV21-1

cdr3_aa: CASSYVTSMSSYNEQFF
cdr3_nt: TGTGCCAGCAGTTACGTAACATCCATGAGCTCCTACAATGAGCAGTTCTTC
j_call: TRBJ2-1
d_call: NA
cdr3_length: 17
clone_size: NA
v_call: TRBV27

cdr3_aa: CASSITPDSYNEQFF
cdr3_nt: TGTGCCAGCAGCATAACACCGGACTCCTACAATGAGCAGTTCTTC
j_call: TRBJ2-1
d_call: NA
cdr3_length: 15
clone_size: NA
v_call: TRBV7-2

cdr3_aa: CASSEIGLAGDTQYF
cdr3_nt: TGCGCCAGCAGTGAGATAGGACTAGCGGGCGATACGCAGTATTTT
j_call: TRBJ2-3
d_call: TRBD2
cdr3_length: 15
clone_size: NA
v_call: TRBV10-2

cdr3_aa: CASSLVAGTPNTEAFF
cdr3_nt: TGTGCCAGCAGCTTAGTGGCCGGGACCCCGAACACTGAAGCTTTCTTT
j_call: TRBJ1-1
d_call: NA
cdr3_length: 16
clone_size: NA
v_call: TRBV7-9

cdr3_aa: CAISESTGYGYTF
cdr3_nt: TGTGCCATCAGTGAGTCAACAGGCTATGGCTACACCTTC
j_call: TRBJ1-2
d_call: NA
cdr3_length: 13
clone_size: NA
v_call: TRBV10-3

cdr3_aa: CASSRDQEGQPQHF
cdr3_nt: TGTGCCAGCAGCAGGGACCAGGAGGGTCAGCCCCAGCATTTT
j_call: TRBJ1-5
d_call: NA
cdr3_length: 14
clone_size: few
v_call: TRBV11-2

cdr3_aa: CASRGENVPILGTGELFF
cdr3_nt: TGTGCCAGCAGGGGAGAAAACGTACCTATACTGGGGACCGGGGAGCTGTTTTTT
j_call: TRBJ2-2
d_call: NA
cdr3_length: 18
clone_size: NA
v_call: TRBV27

cdr3_aa: CASSQRDVSYEQYF
cdr3_nt: TGTGCCAGCAGCCAACGCGACGTTTCCTACGAGCAGTACTTC
j_call: TRBJ2-7
d_call: NA
cdr3_length: 14
clone_size: NA
v_call: TRBV13

cdr3_aa: CASSEGTGAYEQYF
cdr3_nt: TGTGCCAGCAGTGAGGGGACAGGGGCCTACGAGCAGTACTTC
j_call: TRBJ2-7
d_call: TRBD1
cdr3_length: 14
clone_size: once
v_call: TRBV6-1

cdr3_aa: CASSSHYQETQYF
cdr3_nt: TGTGCCAGCAGTTCCCACTACCAAGAGACCCAGTACTTC
j_call: TRBJ2-5
d_call: NA
cdr3_length: 13
clone_size: NA
v_call: TRBV28

cdr3_aa: CARSLASGGKSPIYPYNSPLHF
cdr3_nt: TGTGCCAGAAGCCTGGCGTCTGGAGGGAAGAGTCCCATATACCCCTATAATTCACCCCTCCACTTT
j_call: TRBJ1-6
d_call: NA
cdr3_length: 22
clone_size: NA
v_call: TRBV5-3

cdr3_aa: CASSFGDRGQDPDTQYF
cdr3_nt: TGTGCCAGCAGTTTTGGGGACAGGGGGCAAGACCCAGATACGCAGTATTTT
j_call: TRBJ2-3
d_call: TRBD1
cdr3_length: 17
clone_size: few
v_call: TRBV28

cdr3_aa: CASSFTTGTNEQFF
cdr3_nt: TGTGCCAGCAGCTTTACGACAGGGACCAATGAGCAGTTCTTC
j_call: TRBJ2-1
d_call: TRBD1
cdr3_length: 14
clone_size: NA
v_call: TRBV11-3

cdr3_aa: CASIEYSGTEAFF
cdr3_nt: TGTGCCAGCATTGAGTATTCGGGCACTGAAGCTTTCTTT
j_call: TRBJ1-1
d_call: NA
cdr3_length: 13
clone_size: NA
v_call: TRBV7-6